The next 14 T cell receptor beta chains were all read from a single sample in a study of blood T cell repertoires in COVID-19. Produced via immunoSEQ multiplex PCR; TCRdb's table is partial and in-frame only. The table has under 250,000 clones, roughly 82% seen once. Sequenced sample: peripheral blood. Receptors were obtained from an elderly woman with COVID-19, enrolled during active disease.

This clone was counted a single time. V gene TRBV3-1 (or the pseudogene TRBV3-2) combines with J gene TRBJ2-2; 9 bases are shared with TRBD1. Germline V gene lookup returns CDR1 LGHDT and CDR2 YNNKEL (reference sequence). The junction had 14 bases not matched to a gene; V was cut back by 4 bases and J by 5 bases. This CDR3 has 18 amino acids. DNA for the CDR3: TGTGCCAGCAGCCCCCGGGACAGGGAATTGAGGTGGACCGGGGAGCTGTTTTTT. Amino acids: CASSPRDRELRWTGELFF.

This clone was seen only once. The CDR3 protein is CASSDGAVWDTQYF. CDR3 DNA sequence: TGTGCCAGCAGTGATGGGGCTGTTTGGGATACGCAGTATTTT. This chain joins TRBV6-1 and TRBJ2-3; a weak D match, TRBD1 (5 bases). This CDR3 contains 14 residues. The V gene's germline CDR1 is MNHNS and CDR2 SASEGT. V lost 3 bases and J lost 6, with 13 bases in between.

The chain joins TRBV5-1 to TRBJ1-1, with TRBD1 matching over 12 bases. Losses at the gene ends were 0 bases for V and 5 bases for J; bases not matched to a gene: 8. Germline CDR1 reads SGHRS; CDR2 reads YFSETQ. The CDR3 runs 17 residues. The CDR3 loop is CASSLGGTGGLGTEAFF. The CDR3, as DNA: TGCGCCAGCAGCTTGGGTGGGACAGGGGGCTTAGGGACTGAAGCTTTCTTT. The variable domain in full, completed from reference TRBV5-1 and TRBJ1-1, reads KAGVTQTPRYLIKTRGQQVTLSCSPISGHRSVSWYQQTPGQGLQFLFEYFSETQRNKGNFPGRFSGRQFSNSRSEMNVSTLELGDSALYLCASSLGGTGGLGTEAFFGQGTRLTVV.

CDR3 DNA sequence: TGTGCCAGCAGCTTAAGGGACAGCTACGAGCAGTACTTC. Protein product: CASSLRDSYEQYF. The chain recombines TRBV7-9 with TRBJ2-7, with 7 bases lining up with TRBD1. The junction had 1 base not matched to a gene; V was cut back by 2 bases and J by 3 bases. Germline assignment: CDR1 SEHNR and CDR2 FQNEAQ (reference sequence). The CDR3 extends over 13 amino acids.

The rearrangement links TRBV3-1 (or the pseudogene TRBV3-2) to TRBJ2-5, with D possibly TRBD2 on 6 matching bases. Trimming took off 1 base at V and 5 bases at J, with 17 bases between the two ends. This CDR3 region has 16 residues. CDR1 LGHDT and CDR2 YNNKEL come from the germline V gene (reference sequence). CDR3 sequence (DNA): TGTGCCAGCAGCCAAGCTATATCGTCCAGCGGGGAGACCCAGTACTTC. It translates to CASSQAISSSGETQYF.

J is TRBJ1-1 and V is TRBV6-4; D gene uncertain. V shed 8 bases and J shed 1 base, with 8 bases lying between them. Germline lookup yields CDR1 MRHNA and CDR2 SNTAGT. The length of the CDR3 is 12 residues. CDR3: CASHRENTEAFF. In DNA, the CDR3 is TGTGCCAGCCACAGAGAGAACACTGAAGCTTTCTTT.

Of note for this clone: This sample also contains other DNA sequences that code for the same CDR3. This chain uses TRBV5-1 with TRBJ2-2, with D perhaps matching TRBD1 (6 bases). Germline values: CDR1 SGHRS, CDR2 YFSETQ. Deletions cut 0 bases from V and 3 bases from J, with 9 bases between. CDR3 length: 15 residues. In nucleotides, the CDR3 is TGCGCCAGCAGCTTGGGAGGGGGTGACACCGGGGAGCTGTTTTTT. Translated: CASSLGGGDTGELFF.

This chain links TRBV19 with TRBJ2-2; 12 nucleotides align to TRBD2. The germline CDR1 and CDR2 sequences are LNHDA and SQIVND (reference sequence). CDR3 length: 15 residues. The trim removed 6 bases at V and 5 bases at J, leaving 4 bases unmatched. CDR3 in amino acids: CASRASGGETGELFF. CDR3 in DNA: TGTGCCAGTAGGGCTAGCGGGGGGGAAACCGGGGAGCTGTTTTTT.

This clone came up once. In DNA, the CDR3 is TGTGCCAGCAGCTTGGGGAGAATTCAAGTGGAAGAGACCCAGTACTTC. Residues: CASSLGRIQVEETQYF. The J gene is TRBJ2-5, the V gene TRBV5-8; no firm D call. Trimming took 0 bases from V and 3 from J, leaving 15 bases between them. The CDR3 has 16 residues. Germline V CDR1 and CDR2: SGHTS, YDEGEE.

This clone was observed a handful of times. J is TRBJ2-7 and V is TRBV9; TRBD2 might be the D (7 bases). V gave up 0 bases and J gave up 2 bases, with 12 bases separating them. Germline V gene data show CDR1 as SGDLS and CDR2 as YYNGEE. This CDR3 contains 15 residues. CDR3 residues: CASSVGVGGPYEQYF. Written as DNA, the CDR3 is TGTGCCAGCAGCGTAGGGGTGGGGGGGCCCTACGAGCAGTACTTC.

The chain carries TRBV6-5 and TRBJ1-4; TRBD1 matches 8 bases. CDR1 MNHEY and CDR2 SVGAGI come from the germline V gene. V trimming: 7 bases; J trimming: 10 bases; junction bases outside the gene matches: 11. The CDR3 totals 14 residues. The CDR3 DNA sequence: TGTGCCAGCAAACCGACAGGGGAGAGCGGAAAACTGTTTTTT. Its protein is CASKPTGESGKLFF.

The genes are TRBV4-1 and TRBJ2-3; tentative D call: TRBD2 (5 bases). Deletions cut 0 bases from V and 6 bases from J, with 10 bases between. The CDR3 totals 14 residues. Germline-derived CDR1 and CDR2 are MGHRA and YSYEKL. CDR3: CASSQEGRRDTQYF. Written as DNA, the CDR3 is TGCGCCAGCAGCCAAGAGGGAAGGAGGGATACGCAGTATTTT.

This chain uses TRBV6-2 or TRBV6-3 with TRBJ2-6, with a possible D match to TRBD2 (6 bases). Per germline, CDR1 MNHEY and CDR2 SVGEGT. The CDR3 contains 18 residues. V was cut by 5 bases and J by 0 bases, with 17 bases left in between. This chain's CDR3 is CASSPYNGGSSGANVLTF. The CDR3 region has the DNA TGTGCCAGCAGTCCCTACAACGGAGGGAGCTCTGGGGCCAACGTCCTGACTTTC.

This rearrangement joins TRBV6-5 to TRBJ1-2; D gene uncertain. CDR1 and CDR2 from the germline V gene are MNHEY and SVGAGI. Trimming took 5 bases from V and 7 from J, leaving 20 bases between them. The CDR3 length is 15 residues. CDR3 protein: CASSPGSEGAVGYTF. DNA of the CDR3: TGTGCCAGCAGTCCCGGCTCAGAGGGCGCGGTTGGCTACACCTTC.